Here is one T cell receptor (beta chain) with its context. This clone's antigen is unknown. Nothing much larger sits one base from this clone, and base qualities are not available. This sample is part of a study of T cell responses to AZD1222 COVID-19 vaccine (dated by TCRdb to the early 2020s). With respect to the entire study: AZD1222 recipients whose second dose came at about 4 weeks and those whose second dose came at about 12 weeks were combined into one group, since spike-specific TCR depth and breadth did not differ between the two schedules. A total of just over 230 trial participants underwent TCR sequencing, of whom some 210 received two doses of AZD1222 and some 26 received two doses of the MenACWY control vaccine. Trial participants were enrolled by age into 18-55, 56-69 and 70-plus year subgroups, with 148, 28 and 57 TCR-sequenced participants respectively.

Including the terminal cysteine and phenylalanine, the CDR3 comprises 13 residues. CDR3 DNA only is kept here, 39 bases in frame from base 1. Germline trimming amounts to 3 bases on V and 6 bases on J, with 5 as the count of junction bases outside the gene matches. Study-level results and caveats: Because no samples from the day 14 peak response were available, repertoires could be characterized only after the peak T cell response. Conclusions about previously exposed vaccinees are limited because only five to seven AZD1222 recipients were SARS-CoV-2 seropositive at baseline. Participants were mostly white British and included more females than males, and it was suggested by the authors that clonal diversity may have been underestimated. The 56-69-year group was small, and its depth increase did not reach significance, likely because of low power. CD4 TCRs associated with the vaccine covered the entire spike protein, and the dominant responses were in regions 160-218 and 743-854. Reportedly, close to half of the unique spike-specific TCRs recognized epitopes lying outside the regions that are mutated in the B.1.351 and B.1.1.7 variants. After two AZD1222 doses, spike-specific TCR breadth and depth were significantly higher than at day 0 and than in MenACWY recipients.

The CDR3 regions of human TCRbeta chains were subjected to immunosequencing. As for the original processing: Repertoire TCRs were checked for matches against a reference library of SARS-CoV-2-specific TCRs that had been generated using the MIRA antigen-specificity platform. Breadth meant the fraction of unique TCRs that were SARS-CoV-2-associated, whereas depth meant the fraction of total T cells that were SARS-CoV-2-associated. Each spike-specific TCR was assigned to its reactive spike region and to a CD4 or CD8 class using the MIRA data. Log10-transformed breadth and depth values were compared by one-way ANOVA with Sidak's multiple comparisons tests. In TCRdb, the immuneACCESS table is reduced to in-frame sequences with V and J assigned. These tables do not hold every clone; where another copy was compared, an unresolved V gene accounts for under half, and the others remain unexplained. The V and J calls and clone size come from that table; D and trimming were worked out from the DNA. Here the sample has 100,000 to 150,000 clones; about nine tenths occur a single time. The top ten hold 1.1% of the sample.

The time point label on this specimen signifies: baseline before first vaccination. Vaccinee samples were obtained from the UK trials COV001 and COV002, which included a single-blind randomized controlled phase 2/3 trial of AZD1222 (ChAdOx1 nCoV-19) in healthy adults. For TCRbeta chain sequencing, PBMC samples from trial participants were taken at day 0 and at day 28 after the second dose. The clonotype originates from an adult in good health. The chain is assembled from TRBV5-3 and TRBJ2-7, with TRBD1 identical over 8 junction bases. TRBV5-3 is given ORF status, its function remaining uncertain. The specimen was peripheral blood, collected on day 0 of AZD1222 vaccination. The CDR3 corresponds to CARSSTGDGEQYF. The nucleotides are TGTGCCAGAAGCTCGACAGGGGACGGCGAGCAGTACTTC.